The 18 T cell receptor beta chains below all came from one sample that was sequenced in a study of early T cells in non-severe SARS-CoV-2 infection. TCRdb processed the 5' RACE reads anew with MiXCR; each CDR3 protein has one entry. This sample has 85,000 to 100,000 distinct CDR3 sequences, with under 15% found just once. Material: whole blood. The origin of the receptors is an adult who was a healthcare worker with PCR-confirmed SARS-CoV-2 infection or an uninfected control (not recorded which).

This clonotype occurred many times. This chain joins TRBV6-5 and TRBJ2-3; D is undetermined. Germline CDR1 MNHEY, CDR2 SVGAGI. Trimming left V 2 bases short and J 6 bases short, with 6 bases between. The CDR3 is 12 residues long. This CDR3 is CASSYDQDTQYF. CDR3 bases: TGTGCCAGCAGTTACGACCAGGATACGCAGTATTTT.

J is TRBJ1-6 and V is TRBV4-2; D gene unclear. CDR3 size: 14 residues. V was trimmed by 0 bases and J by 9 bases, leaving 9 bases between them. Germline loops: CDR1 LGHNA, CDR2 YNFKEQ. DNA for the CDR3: TGTGCCAGCAGCCAAGAAGGTATAGGTTCACCCCTCCACTTT. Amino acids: CASSQEGIGSPLHF.

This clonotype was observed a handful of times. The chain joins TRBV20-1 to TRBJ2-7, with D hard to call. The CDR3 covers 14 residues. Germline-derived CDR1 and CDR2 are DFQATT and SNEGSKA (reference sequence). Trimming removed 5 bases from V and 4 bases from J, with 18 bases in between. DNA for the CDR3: TGCAGTGCTGTTAGGGAAATCCCACCATACGAGCAGTACTTC. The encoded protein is CSAVREIPPYEQYF.

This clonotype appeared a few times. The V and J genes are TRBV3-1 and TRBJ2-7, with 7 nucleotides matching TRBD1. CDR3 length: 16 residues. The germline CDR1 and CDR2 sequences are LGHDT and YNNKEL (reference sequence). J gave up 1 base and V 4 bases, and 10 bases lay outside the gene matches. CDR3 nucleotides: TGTGCCAGCAGCCCAAACAGGGGTTCGTTTTCCTACGAGCAGTACTTC. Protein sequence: CASSPNRGSFSYEQYF.

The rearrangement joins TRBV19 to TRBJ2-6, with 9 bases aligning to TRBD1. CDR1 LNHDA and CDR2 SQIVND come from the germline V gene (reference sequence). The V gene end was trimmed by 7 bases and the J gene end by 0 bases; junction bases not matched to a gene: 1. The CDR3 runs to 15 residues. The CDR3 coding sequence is TGTGCCAGTAAGGACAGGGGCTCTGGGGCCAACGTCCTGACTTTC. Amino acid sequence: CASKDRGSGANVLTF.

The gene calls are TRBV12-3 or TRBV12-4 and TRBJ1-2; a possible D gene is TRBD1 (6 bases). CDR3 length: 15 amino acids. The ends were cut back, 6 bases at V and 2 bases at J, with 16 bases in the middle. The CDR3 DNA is TGTGCCAGCAGCCCTTTTTGGGGGGCCAACTATGGCTACACCTTC. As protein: CASSPFWGANYGYTF.

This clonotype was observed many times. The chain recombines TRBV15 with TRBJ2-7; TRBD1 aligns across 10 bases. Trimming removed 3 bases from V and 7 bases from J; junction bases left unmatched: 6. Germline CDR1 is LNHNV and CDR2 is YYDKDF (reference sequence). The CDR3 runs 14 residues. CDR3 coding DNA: TGTGCCACCAGCAGCCCCCGGGACAGGGGAGAGCAGTACTTC. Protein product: CATSSPRDRGEQYF.

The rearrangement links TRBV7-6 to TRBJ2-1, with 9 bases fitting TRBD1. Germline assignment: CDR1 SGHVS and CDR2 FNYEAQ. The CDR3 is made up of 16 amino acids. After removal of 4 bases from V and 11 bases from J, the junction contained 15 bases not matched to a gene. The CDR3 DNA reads TGTGCCAGCAGCTCGATCCGCGGGACAGGGACAATGAAGCAGTTCTTC. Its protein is CASSSIRGTGTMKQFF.

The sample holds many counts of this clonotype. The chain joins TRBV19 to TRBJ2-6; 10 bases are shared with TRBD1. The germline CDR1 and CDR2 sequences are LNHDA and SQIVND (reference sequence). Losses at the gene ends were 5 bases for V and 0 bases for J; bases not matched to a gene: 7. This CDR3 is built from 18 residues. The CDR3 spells CASSSPGQGISGANVLTF. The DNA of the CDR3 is TGTGCCAGTAGTTCCCCGGGACAGGGGATCTCTGGGGCCAACGTCCTGACTTTC. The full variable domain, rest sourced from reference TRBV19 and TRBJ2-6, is DGGITQSPKYLFRKEGQNVTLSCEQNLNHDAMYWYRQDPGQGLRLIYYSQIVNDFQKGDIAEGYSVSREKKESFPLTVTSAQKNPTAFYLCASSSPGQGISGANVLTFGAGSRLTVL.

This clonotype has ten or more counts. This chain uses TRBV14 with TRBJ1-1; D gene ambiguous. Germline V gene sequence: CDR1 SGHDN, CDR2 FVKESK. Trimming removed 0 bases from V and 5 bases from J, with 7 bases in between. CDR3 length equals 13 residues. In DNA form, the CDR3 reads TGTGCCAGCAGCCAAGATCCCAGAACTGAAGCTTTCTTT. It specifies CASSQDPRTEAFF.

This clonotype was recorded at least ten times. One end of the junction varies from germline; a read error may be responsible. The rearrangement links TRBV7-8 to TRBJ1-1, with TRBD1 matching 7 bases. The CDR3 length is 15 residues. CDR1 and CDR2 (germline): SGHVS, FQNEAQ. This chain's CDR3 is CASSSQGQVNTEVFF. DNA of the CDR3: TGTGCCAGCAGCTCCCAAGGACAGGTGAACACTGAAGTTTTCTTT. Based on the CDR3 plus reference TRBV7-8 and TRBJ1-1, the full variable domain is GAGVSQSPRYKVAKRGQDVALRCDPISGHVSLFWYQQALGQGPEFLTYFQNEAQLDKSGLPSDRFFAERPEGSVSTLKIQRTQQEDSAVYLCASSSQGQVNTEVFFGQGTRLTVV.

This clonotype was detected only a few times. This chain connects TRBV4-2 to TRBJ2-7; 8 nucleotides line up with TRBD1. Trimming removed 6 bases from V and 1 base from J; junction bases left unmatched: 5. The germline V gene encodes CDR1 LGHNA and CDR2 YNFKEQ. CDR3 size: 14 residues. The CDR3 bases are TGTGCCAGCAGGGGGACAGGAAGATCCTACGAGCAGTACTTC. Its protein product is CASRGTGRSYEQYF.

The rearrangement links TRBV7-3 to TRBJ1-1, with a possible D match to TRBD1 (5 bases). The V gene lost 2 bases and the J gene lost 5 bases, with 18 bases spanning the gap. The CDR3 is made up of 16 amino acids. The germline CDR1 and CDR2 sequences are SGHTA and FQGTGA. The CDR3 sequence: CASSLGSGSGKTEAFF. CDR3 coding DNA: TGTGCCAGCAGCTTAGGAAGCGGGTCAGGGAAAACTGAAGCTTTCTTT.

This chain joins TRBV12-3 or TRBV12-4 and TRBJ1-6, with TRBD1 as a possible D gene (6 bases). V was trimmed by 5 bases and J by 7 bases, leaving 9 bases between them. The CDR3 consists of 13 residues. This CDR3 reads CASSPDRNSPLHF. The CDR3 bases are TGTGCCAGCAGTCCGGACAGAAATTCACCCCTCCACTTT.

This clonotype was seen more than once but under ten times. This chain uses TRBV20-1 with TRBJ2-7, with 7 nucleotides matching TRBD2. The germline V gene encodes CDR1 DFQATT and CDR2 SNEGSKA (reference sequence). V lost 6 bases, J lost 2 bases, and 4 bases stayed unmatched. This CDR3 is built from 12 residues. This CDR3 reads CSALSGTYEQYF. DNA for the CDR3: TGCAGTGCCCTGAGCGGGACCTACGAGCAGTACTTC.

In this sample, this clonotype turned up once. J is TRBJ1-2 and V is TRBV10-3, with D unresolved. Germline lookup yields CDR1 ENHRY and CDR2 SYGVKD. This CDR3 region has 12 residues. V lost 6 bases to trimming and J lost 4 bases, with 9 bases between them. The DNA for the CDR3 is TGTGCCATCAGCGCAGAACCCTATGGCTACACCTTC. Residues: CAISAEPYGYTF.

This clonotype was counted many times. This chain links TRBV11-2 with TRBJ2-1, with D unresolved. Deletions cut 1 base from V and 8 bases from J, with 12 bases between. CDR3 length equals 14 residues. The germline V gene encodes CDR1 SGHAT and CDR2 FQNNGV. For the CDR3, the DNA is TGTGCCAGCAGCTTAGGACCCCCTAAGTATGAGCAGTTCTTC. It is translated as CASSLGPPKYEQFF.

CDR3 amino acids: CASSGGQGVTEAFF. The CDR3 DNA reads TGTGCCAGCAGCGGAGGACAGGGCGTCACTGAAGCTTTCTTT. The chain is built from TRBV7-9 and TRBJ1-1; 8 bases agree with TRBD1. Trimming at V came to 5 bases and at J to 4 bases, leaving 6 bases not matched to a gene. CDR3 length: 14 amino acids. Per germline, CDR1 SEHNR and CDR2 FQNEAQ (reference sequence). Filled out from reference TRBV7-9 and TRBJ1-1, the complete variable domain reads DTGVSQNPRHKITKRGQNVTFRCDPISEHNRLYWYRQTLGQGPEFLTYFQNEAQLEKSRLLSDRFSAERPKGSFSTLEIQRTEQGDSAMYLCASSGGQGVTEAFFGQGTRLTVV.